This TCR beta chain was recovered during a study of read filtering for tumor transcriptome and immune sequencing. Study summary: About 8 patients were R-ISS I, 16 were R-ISS II, about seven were R-ISS III.

Deletions cut 1 base from V and 5 bases from J, with 13 bases between. CDR1 and CDR2 from the germline V gene are SGHRS and YFSETQ. The CDR3 runs 15 residues. The library was built from about 370 ng RNA with molecular barcoded adaptors for alpha/delta and beta/gamma chains. Each CDR3 protein is one row after TCRdb ran MiXCR on the reads. This table holds tens of thousands of distinct CDR3 sequences, about a fifth found once. This clonotype was detected ten times or more. Material: a population of CD138-negative cells sorted from bone marrow. The clonotype originates from a donor aged 40 or over with multiple myeloma. The chain uses TRBV5-1 and TRBJ2-1; perhaps TRBD1 as D (6 bases). The chain's CDR3 is CASSLLRQEDNEQFF. In nucleotides, the CDR3 is TGCGCCAGCAGCTTGTTGAGACAGGAGGACAATGAGCAGTTCTTC.